These 20 T cell receptor beta chains came from one sample sequenced in a study of T-cell reconstitution after alpha-beta-depleted transplantation in children. For TCRbeta, the library was prepared with unique molecular identifiers. In TCRdb, the PCR reads were re-called with MiXCR into one record per CDR3 protein. This sample has about 190,000 distinct CDR3 sequences, with over 5.5% found just once. The sample in question was PBMCs from the stem cell graft donor, obtained from the stem cell graft. These receptors came from a human donor who donated a stem cell graft to a child with Wiskott-Aldrich syndrome.

This clonotype came up many times. The V gene is TRBV5-1, the J gene TRBJ1-1, with D uncertain. The germline CDR1 and CDR2 sequences are SGHRS and YFSETQ. Trimming removed 4 bases from V and 0 bases from J, with 16 bases in between. The CDR3 spans 16 residues. Here the CDR3 DNA reads TGCGCCAGCAGCCCTTCCTTGACGGCCATGAACACTGAAGCTTTCTTT. As protein: CASSPSLTAMNTEAFF. Full variable domain (remainder filled in from reference TRBV5-1 and TRBJ1-1): KAGVTQTPRYLIKTRGQQVTLSCSPISGHRSVSWYQQTPGQGLQFLFEYFSETQRNKGNFPGRFSGRQFSNSRSEMNVSTLELGDSALYLCASSPSLTAMNTEAFFGQGTRLTVV.

This clonotype was observed at least ten times. The V and J genes are TRBV5-5 and TRBJ2-1, with D unclear. The CDR3 sequence is 11 residues long. The germline CDR1 and CDR2 sequences are SGHKS and YYEKEE (reference sequence). The V end was cut by 0 bases, the J end by 12 bases, with 7 bases between. Here the CDR3 reads CASSLEQLQFF. The CDR3 bases are TGTGCCAGCAGCTTGGAACAGTTGCAGTTCTTC.

The chain recombines TRBV3-1 with TRBJ2-3; D unclear. Germline lookup yields CDR1 LGHDT and CDR2 YNNKEL (reference sequence). V was cut by 7 bases and J by 4 bases, with 15 bases left in between. The CDR3 length is 14 residues. The CDR3, as DNA: TGTGCCAGCACCCCGGACGTCAGTGCAGATACGCAGTATTTT. Residues: CASTPDVSADTQYF.

The sample holds many counts of this clonotype. The chain links TRBV15 to TRBJ2-1; the match to TRBD2 covers 11 bases. The CDR3 sequence is 17 residues long. The trim removed 0 bases at V and 4 bases at J, leaving 5 bases unmatched. Per the germline V gene, CDR1 is LNHNV and CDR2 is YYDKDF (reference sequence). The CDR3, as DNA: TGTGCCACCAGCAGAGATCCAACTAGCGGGGGATACAATGAGCAGTTCTTC. Amino acids: CATSRDPTSGGYNEQFF.

This clonotype was observed many times. The V gene is TRBV29-1, the J gene TRBJ1-1; weak D call: TRBD1 (6 bases). The CDR3 is made up of 12 amino acids. V lost 5 bases and J 6 bases, leaving 13 bases between the germline ends. The germline V gene has CDR1 SQVTM and CDR2 ANQGSEA. The CDR3 sequence is CSVRGGTSEAFF. The DNA for the CDR3 is TGCAGCGTTCGGGGGGGGACATCTGAAGCTTTCTTT. The full variable domain, rest sourced from reference TRBV29-1 and TRBJ1-1, is SAVISQKPSRDICQRGTSLTIQCQVDSQVTMMFWYRQQPGQSLTLIATANQGSEATYESGFVIDKFPISRPNLTFSTLTVSNMSPEDSSIYLCSVRGGTSEAFFGQGTRLTVV.

This clonotype was observed many times. The chain links TRBV12-3 or TRBV12-4 to TRBJ2-2; 8 bases are shared with TRBD2. V lost 0 bases and J lost 4; bases outside the gene matches: 1. This CDR3 is built from 15 residues. CDR3 protein: CASSLAGGGTGELFF. In nucleotides, the CDR3 is TGTGCCAGCAGTTTAGCCGGGGGGGGCACCGGGGAGCTGTTTTTT.

This clonotype was detected only a few times. This rearrangement joins TRBV2 to TRBJ1-5; no definite D call. The ends were cut back, 10 bases at V and 5 bases at J, with 15 bases in the middle. Germline-derived CDR1 and CDR2 are SNHLY and FYNNEI. This CDR3 is 13 amino acids long. The CDR3 coding sequence is TGTGCCACCCAGAGACGGGGTGATCAGCCCCAGCATTTT. Translation gives CATQRRGDQPQHF.

This clonotype was seen at least ten times. The J gene is TRBJ2-3, the V gene TRBV6-5; D is possibly TRBD2 (6 bases). V was clipped by 5 bases and J by 1 base, with 10 bases between them. This CDR3 region has 14 residues. Germline-derived CDR1 and CDR2 are MNHEY and SVGAGI. The CDR3 here is CASSTQRGTDTQYF. DNA for the CDR3: TGTGCCAGCAGTACTCAGCGGGGCACAGATACGCAGTATTTT.

This clonotype was observed a few times. V gene TRBV5-1 combines with J gene TRBJ2-7, with 13 bases lining up with TRBD2. Trimming took 0 bases from V and 5 from J; bases not matched to a gene: 5. Germline values: CDR1 SGHRS, CDR2 YFSETQ. The CDR3 sequence is 16 residues long. As DNA, the CDR3 is TGCGCCAGCAGCTTGGGGGGACTAGCGGGGACAGACGAGCAGTACTTC. Translating gives CASSLGGLAGTDEQYF.

This clonotype was seen many times. CDR3 sequence: CASSILGGQETQYF. Written as DNA, the CDR3 is TGTGCCAGTAGTATTCTTGGAGGCCAAGAGACCCAGTACTTC. The chain joins TRBV19 to TRBJ2-5; D might be TRBD2 (5 bases). This CDR3 contains 14 residues. The V and J ends lost 3 bases and 1 base respectively, with 9 bases between them. Germline CDR1 is LNHDA and CDR2 is SQIVND (reference sequence).

This clonotype was seen ten or more times. The rearrangement joins TRBV5-4 to TRBJ2-1; 7 bases are a match to TRBD2. This CDR3 spans 14 amino acids. CDR1 SGHNT and CDR2 YYREEE come from the germline V gene (reference sequence). V trimming: 0 bases; J trimming: 12 bases; junction bases outside the gene matches: 9. The CDR3 loop reads CASSLETSPLAQFF. In DNA form, the CDR3 reads TGTGCCAGCAGCTTGGAGACTAGCCCGTTGGCGCAGTTCTTC.

This clonotype was counted a few times. The rearrangement joins TRBV5-1 to TRBJ2-7; the match to TRBD1 covers 8 bases. V gave up 1 base and J gave up 3 bases; unmatched junction bases: 6. Germline CDR1 is SGHRS and CDR2 is YFSETQ. The CDR3 loop spans 15 amino acids. CDR3 in DNA: TGCGCCAGCAGCTTGTTTGTGACAGGGGACTACGAGCAGTACTTC. This translates into CASSLFVTGDYEQYF.

This clonotype was recorded many times. The chain uses TRBV20-1 and TRBJ2-2; D is ambiguous. The V and J ends lost 3 bases and 0 bases respectively, with 14 bases between them. The CDR3 runs to 16 residues. CDR1 and CDR2 from the germline V gene are DFQATT and SNEGSKA (reference sequence). CDR3 nucleotides: TGCAGTGCTAGGGAGAGACTGATTTCGAACACCGGGGAGCTGTTTTTT. This codes for CSARERLISNTGELFF.

The table lists this clonotype with many counts. The chain employs TRBV20-1 and TRBJ1-1; D is undetermined. CDR1 and CDR2 from the germline V gene are DFQATT and SNEGSKA (reference sequence). The V end was cut by 5 bases, the J end by 1 base, with 14 bases between. CDR3 length: 14 amino acids. CDR3 bases: TGCAGTGCTCTCAAGGGTTTCGGGAACACTGAAGCTTTCTTT. The encoded protein is CSALKGFGNTEAFF.

The sample holds many counts of this clonotype. The chain links TRBV12-3 or TRBV12-4 to TRBJ2-7; 7 positions match TRBD1. The CDR3 sequence is 15 residues long. The V and J ends lost 1 base and 3 bases, in that order; junction bases with no gene match: 6. Here the CDR3 reads CASSLDTGARYEQYF. DNA of the CDR3: TGTGCCAGCAGTTTAGACACAGGGGCTCGCTACGAGCAGTACTTC.

This clonotype was found many times. This chain links TRBV20-1 with TRBJ2-1; D unresolved. Germline CDR1 is DFQATT and CDR2 is SNEGSKA (reference sequence). With 3 bases removed from V and 8 bases from J, the gap between germline ends came to 23 bases. CDR3 length equals 16 residues. CDR3 sequence (DNA): TGCAGTGCTAGCCCTGAAGGTCCCTGGGGTAGCCATGAGCAGTTCTTC. It translates to CSASPEGPWGSHEQFF.

This clonotype was picked up many times. In nucleotides, the CDR3 is TGCAGTGCTAGACCCCGCCTGGGGCAGGGAATGATTTCACCCCTCCACTTT. The encoded protein is CSARPRLGQGMISPLHF. The chain joins TRBV20-1 to TRBJ1-6, with a weak D call TRBD1 (5 bases). V lost 2 bases and J 9 bases, leaving 23 bases between the germline ends. Germline CDR1 DFQATT, CDR2 SNEGSKA (reference sequence). The CDR3 sequence is 17 residues long.

This clonotype came up many times. The rearrangement uses TRBV12-3 or TRBV12-4 and TRBJ1-6, with TRBD1 identical over 7 bases. The CDR3 is 15 residues long. V lost 5 bases, J lost 4 bases, and 5 bases stayed unmatched. CDR3 DNA sequence: TGTGCCAGCAGTCCGTCGACAGGGTATAATTCACCCCTCCACTTT. Its translation: CASSPSTGYNSPLHF.

The chain joins TRBV5-1 to TRBJ2-7; TRBD2 aligns across 10 bases. V was pared by 0 bases and J by 7 bases, with 7 bases of the junction left unmatched. The CDR3 is 15 amino acids. Germline values: CDR1 SGHRS, CDR2 YFSETQ. CDR3 DNA sequence: TGCGCCAGCAGCTTGGAACTAGCGGGACCGCAGGAGCAGTACTTC. Translating it yields CASSLELAGPQEQYF.

This clonotype was seen repeatedly, ten times or more. The V and J genes are TRBV5-1 and TRBJ2-3; D unresolved. Germline V gene data show CDR1 as SGHRS and CDR2 as YFSETQ. The CDR3 extends over 15 amino acids. Trimming removed 1 base at V and 0 bases at J, with 9 bases between. This CDR3 is CASSLLGLSTDTQYF. For the CDR3, the DNA is TGCGCCAGCAGCTTGTTGGGCCTTAGCACAGATACGCAGTATTTT.